One T cell receptor (beta chain) is described in this entry. Its antigen is not identified. The patients chosen for sequencing had shown expansion of CD8+CD57+ cells (detected by flow cytometry). Patients were untreated when blood was sampled. Genomic DNA served as template for TCR beta VDJ and CDR3 profiling. TCRdb re-called the reads through MiXCR, storing one row per CDR3 protein. Of around 200,000 distinct CDR3 sequences listed, 48% were seen once; the top ten hold about 9.7%. The sample originates from a study of CD8+CD57+ T cells in acquired aplastic anemia. Whole-study findings and limits: Patients and healthy controls showed no significant CD8+ Simpson's diversity difference. Around 27 was the count of CD8+ CDR3 sequences that patients shared with controls.

The CDR3 sequence is 15 residues long. The germline V and J ends were trimmed by 5 bases and 5 bases, with 21 bases remaining between them. Germline values: CDR1 DFQATT, CDR2 SNEGSKA (reference sequence). The chain employs TRBV20-1 and TRBJ2-5; either TRBD1 or TRBD2 may supply D (6 bases each). Sequenced input: sorted CD4+, CD8+, or CD8+CD57+ T cells (not recorded which) from PBMCs. This receptor was taken from a human donor with aplastic anemia. CDR3 DNA: TGCAGTGCTGGAGGGGGGTACGACGGGATGGAGACCCAGTACTTC. Protein: CSAGGGYDGMETQYF.